This T cell receptor beta chain was recovered during a study of blood T cell repertoires in COVID-19. Across the whole study: From the United States, Italy and Spain came samples of acute and convalescent COVID-19. The cDNA or gDNA used as material had been derived from T cells, B-cell-depleted T cells, or PBMCs.

Trimming pared 6 bases from V and 4 bases from J, leaving 13 bases between. There are 14 residues in the CDR3. CDR1 MNHEY and CDR2 SVGAGI come from the germline V gene. As handled by the study authors: Amplified reference gene primers provided the basis for estimating nucleated cell counts. Produced via immunoSEQ multiplex PCR; TCRdb's table is partial and in-frame only. V and J calls and clone size follow that table, whereas D and trimming were derived from the DNA. This table holds over 300,000 clones, 85% found once. The rearrangement joins TRBV6-5 to TRBJ1-5; TRBD1 is a possible D gene (5 bases). Sequencing used peripheral blood. This sequence originates from a human donor in a cohort sampled during active COVID-19. The CDR3 loop is CASSVRQTNQPQHF. In nucleotides, the CDR3 is TGTGCCAGCAGCGTACGACAGACGAATCAGCCCCAGCATTTT.